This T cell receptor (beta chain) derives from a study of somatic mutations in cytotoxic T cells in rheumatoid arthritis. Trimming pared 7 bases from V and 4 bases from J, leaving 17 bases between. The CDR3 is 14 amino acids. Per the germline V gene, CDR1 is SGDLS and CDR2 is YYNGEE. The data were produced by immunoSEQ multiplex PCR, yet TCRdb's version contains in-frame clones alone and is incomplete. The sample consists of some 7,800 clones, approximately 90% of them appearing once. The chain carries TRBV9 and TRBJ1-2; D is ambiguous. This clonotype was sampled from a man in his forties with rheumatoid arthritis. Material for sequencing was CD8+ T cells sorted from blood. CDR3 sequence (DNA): TGTGCCAGCGCCCCGAGGGCGGAAGGCTATGGCTACACCTTC. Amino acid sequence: CASAPRAEGYGYTF.